This T cell receptor (beta chain) was found in a study of T-cell reconstitution after alpha-beta-depleted transplantation in children (dated by TCRdb to 2016 to 2017). A note on the overall study: Using TCR repertoire profiling, the study followed T-cell immune reconstitution in a quantitative way in children after TCRalphabeta/CD19-depleted allogeneic hematopoietic cell transplantation. The study at large found these results: The high TCRbeta diversity at day 60 in some patients was ascribed to recipient T cells and intrathymic progenitors that had survived conditioning. The apparently early alphabetaT-cell count recovery about two months after transplant was reportedly dependent on only several hundred rapidly expanded clones derived from non-depleted graft cells. Over the following months the frequencies of hyperexpanded clones went down, and after one year T-cell counts and TCRbeta diversity were mostly credited to newly produced T cells.

This clonotype was seen a handful of times. It has no known antigen specificity. One base away there is no much larger clone; base qualities are not given. Library preparation was by PCR. The sequencer was an Illumina HiSeq 2500. TCR library preparation used molecular barcoding, with unique molecular identifiers applied to normalize quantification of the TCRbeta repertoire. The public reads were reanalyzed by TCRdb: fastp trimming at Q25, MiXCR alignment, in-frame beta chains only. Every distinct CDR3 protein forms one entry, paired with its most common genes and DNA. The sample data list about 980,000 distinct CDR3 sequences, and about 30% of these were observed just once. The ten largest account for around 30% of the sample. In light of the paper, this sample's treatment or condition label describes: allogeneic hematopoietic cell transplantation with graft depleted of TCRalphabeta T cells and CD19 B cells. Transplant recipients were children who received TCRalphabeta/CD19-depleted allogeneic hematopoietic cell grafts.

Germline trimming amounts to 2 bases on V and 0 bases on J, with 4 as the count of junction bases outside the gene matches. From the cysteine up to the phenylalanine, the CDR3 has a length of 16 residues. Kept here is only the CDR3 DNA, which spans 48 bases and is read in frame from base 1. In the germline V gene, CDR1 corresponds to SGHVS and CDR2 to FNYEAQ. The sequence was obtained from a boy under two years old who had a stem cell transplant for SCID, so the T cells may come from the graft donor. The source was PBMCs, mostly from graft donor cells, collected 360 days after TCRalphabeta/CD19-depleted stem cell transplant. The rearrangement joined TRBV7-6 to TRBJ2-1; a stretch of 7 junction bases matches TRBD2. CDR3 reads: CASSLRAGSSYNEQFF. The DNA sequence is given as TGTGCCAGCAGCTTAAGAGCGGGGAGCTCCTACAATGAGCAGTTCTTC. The CDR3 plus the reference TRBV7-6 and TRBJ2-1 genes for the other parts give the full variable domain: GAGVSQSPRYKVTKRGQDVALRCDPISGHVSLYWYRQALGQGPEFLTYFNYEAQQDKSGLPNDRFSAERPEGSISTLTIQRTEQRDSAMYRCASSLRAGSSYNEQFFGPGTRLTVL.